What follows are 29 T cell receptor beta chains derived from one specimen sequenced in a study of OX40 agonist ivuxolimab in advanced cancers. TCRdb's table, derived via immunoSEQ multiplex PCR, lists solely in-frame clones and lacks some. The sample holds about 26,000 clones, roughly three quarters seen once. The sample in question was CD4+ or CD8+ T cells sorted from blood, obtained in a trial of the OX40 agonist ivuxolimab. The source of these receptors is an adult with an advanced solid tumor such as melanoma, head and neck, liver or kidney cancer.

The gene calls are TRBV5-5 and TRBJ1-1; D unclear. V lost 1 base and J 4 bases, leaving 14 bases between the germline ends. The CDR3 is 15 amino acids. Germline loops: CDR1 SGHKS, CDR2 YYEKEE (reference sequence). This chain's CDR3 is CASSLRAHGGTEAFF. CDR3 DNA: TGTGCCAGCAGCTTGAGGGCGCACGGTGGCACTGAAGCTTTCTTT. The full variable domain, in which reference TRBV5-5 and TRBJ1-1 provide the parts outside the CDR3, is DAGVTQSPTHLIKTRGQQVTLRCSPISGHKSVSWYQQVLGQGPQFIFQYYEKEERGRGNFPDRFSARQFPNYSSELNVNALLLGDSALYLCASSLRAHGGTEAFFGQGTRLTVV.

This rearrangement joins TRBV10-3 to TRBJ2-1; weak D call: TRBD2 (5 bases). CDR3 length equals 15 residues. The germline CDR1 and CDR2 sequences are ENHRY and SYGVKD. Trimming pared 6 bases from V and 9 bases from J, leaving 21 bases between. This CDR3 reads CAISPLFFGGSEQFF. CDR3 sequence (DNA): TGTGCCATCAGCCCTTTGTTTTTCGGAGGTAGTGAGCAGTTCTTC.

The chain combines TRBV6-6 with TRBJ2-5; no reliable D call. CDR3 length: 13 residues. Trimming removed 2 bases from V and 2 bases from J, with 6 bases in between. CDR1 and CDR2 (germline): MNHNY, SVGAGI (reference sequence). Here the CDR3 DNA reads TGTGCCAGCAGTTACCTATTACAAGAGACCCAGTACTTC. It codes for CASSYLLQETQYF.

The gene calls are TRBV5-1 and TRBJ2-7; 7 positions match TRBD1. The CDR3 loop spans 16 amino acids. V shed 0 bases, J shed 2 bases, and the junction held 8 bases outside the gene matches. Germline-derived CDR1 and CDR2 are SGHRS and YFSETQ. DNA of the CDR3: TGCGCCAGCAGCTTGGAGGGGGCAGGATCACCCTACGAGCAGTACTTC. It specifies CASSLEGAGSPYEQYF.

V gene TRBV7-8 combines with J gene TRBJ2-4; D assignment may be TRBD1 or TRBD2 (5 bases each). V lost 5 bases and J lost 8, with 19 bases in between. The CDR3 covers 15 residues. Germline-derived CDR1 and CDR2 are SGHVS and FQNEAQ. Here the CDR3 reads CASSRDGIAIDIQYF. The CDR3 nucleotides read TGTGCCAGCAGCCGGGACGGAATTGCCATCGACATTCAGTACTTC.

V gene TRBV15 combines with J gene TRBJ2-2; D not certain. CDR3 size: 14 residues. Trimming cost V 0 bases and J 5 bases, with 7 bases left between them. The germline V gene encodes CDR1 LNHNV and CDR2 YYDKDF (reference sequence). The CDR3 DNA reads as TGTGCCACCAGCAGAGATCTCGGAACCGGGGAGCTGTTTTTT. This gives the protein CATSRDLGTGELFF.

The V gene is TRBV7-8, the J gene TRBJ1-1, with a tentative D call TRBD1 (5 bases). The germline V and J ends were trimmed by 7 bases and 1 base, with 10 bases remaining between them. Germline CDR1 is SGHVS and CDR2 is FQNEAQ. The CDR3 runs to 13 residues. The CDR3 coding sequence is TGTGCCAGCACCCTTGGGGCGAACACTGAAGCTTTCTTT. It specifies CASTLGANTEAFF.

The chain is built from TRBV28 and TRBJ2-7, with 9 bases identical to TRBD1. The CDR3 loop spans 15 amino acids. Trimming cost V 3 bases and J 3 bases; bases outside gene matches: 6. Germline values: CDR1 MDHEN, CDR2 SYDVKM. The CDR3 is CASSFYQGQGYEQYF. CDR3 coding DNA: TGTGCCAGCAGTTTTTACCAGGGACAGGGCTACGAGCAGTACTTC.

The chain joins TRBV27 to TRBJ1-5, with TRBD1 identical over 11 bases. CDR1 and CDR2 from the germline V gene are MNHEY and SMNVEV (reference sequence). CDR3 length: 15 amino acids. V trimming: 7 bases; J trimming: 6 bases; junction bases outside the gene matches: 8. CDR3: CASNKGQGARQPQHF. The CDR3 region has the DNA TGTGCCAGCAACAAAGGACAGGGGGCACGTCAGCCCCAGCATTTT.

The rearrangement uses TRBV7-8 and TRBJ1-5; the D is unclear. CDR1 SGHVS and CDR2 FQNEAQ come from the germline V gene. The germline V and J ends were trimmed by 1 base and 1 base, with 8 bases remaining between them. The CDR3 extends over 15 amino acids. The CDR3 nucleotides read TGTGCCAGCAGCTTAGTTTGGAACAGCAATCAGCCCCAGCATTTT. As protein: CASSLVWNSNQPQHF.

The V gene is TRBV6-5, the J gene TRBJ1-2; a possible D gene is TRBD1 (6 bases). The CDR3 covers 15 residues. The germline V gene encodes CDR1 MNHEY and CDR2 SVGAGI. Trimming cost V 0 bases and J 4 bases, with 12 bases left between them. The CDR3 spells CASSYSPDSFYGYTF. In nucleotides, the CDR3 is TGTGCCAGCAGTTACTCTCCGGACAGTTTCTATGGCTACACCTTC.

The chain has TRBV4-1 and TRBJ2-3; D is tentatively TRBD1 or TRBD2 (5 bases each). The V end lost 1 base, the J end lost 3 bases, and 14 bases lay between the germline ends. Germline assignment: CDR1 MGHRA and CDR2 YSYEKL. CDR3 length: 16 amino acids. DNA for the CDR3: TGCGCCAGCAGCCAAGTTCAGGGAGTGAGAACAGATACGCAGTATTTT. Translating gives CASSQVQGVRTDTQYF.

The rearrangement links TRBV9 to TRBJ2-2; D uncertain. Trimming shortened V by 0 bases and J by 3 bases, and 6 bases separated the two germline ends. Per germline, CDR1 SGDLS and CDR2 YYNGEE. The CDR3 has 14 residues. CDR3 sequence reads: CASSVGAYTGELFF. As DNA, the CDR3 is TGTGCCAGCAGCGTAGGCGCTTACACCGGGGAGCTGTTTTTT.

This chain links TRBV30 with TRBJ1-2, with TRBD1 matching 10 bases. There are 14 residues in the CDR3. Germline V gives CDR1 GTSNPN, CDR2 SVGIG (reference sequence). V lost 1 base and J lost 4; bases outside the gene matches: 3. CDR3 in amino acids: CAWSGGQGGYGYTF. CDR3 in DNA: TGTGCCTGGAGTGGCGGACAGGGGGGCTATGGCTACACCTTC.

The DNA of the CDR3 is TGTGCTAGTGGTTTGGAGGGGGCGTATGGCTACACCTTC. Translated: CASGLEGAYGYTF. The chain employs TRBV12-5 and TRBJ1-2, with TRBD1 matching 7 bases. Germline CDR1 reads LGHNT; CDR2 reads FRNRAP. V gave up 1 base and J gave up 5 bases; unmatched junction bases: 1. The CDR3 is made up of 13 amino acids.

V and J are TRBV19 and TRBJ1-2, with D unresolved. V gave up 3 bases and J gave up 3 bases, with 11 bases separating them. Germline loops: CDR1 LNHDA, CDR2 SQIVND (reference sequence). CDR3 length equals 14 residues. CDR3 DNA sequence: TGTGCCAGTAGTATTACAGTTACTGACTATGGCTACACCTTC. It specifies CASSITVTDYGYTF.

This clone was counted a few times. This chain links TRBV4-2 with TRBJ1-1; no clear D. The CDR3 is made up of 15 amino acids. Germline-derived CDR1 and CDR2 are LGHNA and YNFKEQ. The germline V and J ends were trimmed by 0 bases and 0 bases, with 8 bases remaining between them. Here the CDR3 reads CASSQDLMVNTEAFF. The CDR3 bases are TGTGCCAGCAGCCAAGATCTTATGGTGAACACTGAAGCTTTCTTT.

The chain is built from TRBV30 and TRBJ2-2; 9 bases line up with TRBD1. Germline lookup yields CDR1 GTSNPN and CDR2 SVGIG (reference sequence). With 3 bases clipped from V and 5 bases from J, the junction kept 1 base outside the gene matches. CDR3 length: 13 amino acids. DNA of the CDR3: TGTGCCTGGAGGGACAGGGGTACCGGGGAGCTGTTTTTT. This translates into CAWRDRGTGELFF. Full variable domain (remainder filled in from reference TRBV30 and TRBJ2-2): SQTIHQWPATLVQPVGSPLSLECTVEGTSNPNLYWYRQAAGRGLQLLFYSVGIGQISSEVPQNLSASRPQDRQFILSSKKLLLSDSGFYLCAWRDRGTGELFFGEGSRLTVL.

J is TRBJ2-5 and V is TRBV28; D is undetermined. Germline CDR1 is MDHEN and CDR2 is SYDVKM. The ends were cut back, 6 bases at V and 0 bases at J, with 11 bases in the middle. The CDR3 totals 14 residues. The CDR3 nucleotides are TGTGCCAGCAGACCCCCCCAGTACCAAGAGACCCAGTACTTC. Its protein product is CASRPPQYQETQYF.

The chain links TRBV7-9 to TRBJ1-4; 7 nucleotides match TRBD1. CDR1 is SEHNR and CDR2 is FQNEAQ in the germline V gene (reference sequence). The trim removed 0 bases at V and 2 bases at J, leaving 6 bases unmatched. This CDR3 has 17 residues. CDR3 bases: TGTGCCAGCAGCTTAGCTGGCAGGGGGATTACTAATGAAAAACTGTTTTTT. As protein: CASSLAGRGITNEKLFF.

The chain employs TRBV9 and TRBJ2-2; possible D gene TRBD2, 6 bases. The ends were cut back, 0 bases at V and 8 bases at J, with 11 bases in the middle. Per germline, CDR1 SGDLS and CDR2 YYNGEE. This CDR3 is built from 14 residues. The DNA of the CDR3 is TGTGCCAGCAGCGTAGGCCCTAGCGCTGGGGAGCTGTTTTTT. This gives the protein CASSVGPSAGELFF.

This chain connects TRBV11-2 to TRBJ2-5, with D unclear. The CDR3 spans 14 residues. Germline V CDR1 and CDR2: SGHAT, FQNNGV. V lost 2 bases and J lost 1, with 8 bases in between. CDR3: CASSLSPGQETQYF. In nucleotides, the CDR3 is TGTGCCAGCAGCTTATCCCCCGGCCAAGAGACCCAGTACTTC. Based on the CDR3 plus reference TRBV11-2 and TRBJ2-5, the full variable domain is EAGVAQSPRYKIIEKRQSVAFWCNPISGHATLYWYQQILGQGPKLLIQFQNNGVVDDSQLPKDRFSAERLKGVDSTLKIQPAKLEDSAVYLCASSLSPGQETQYFGPGTRLLVL.

The chain recombines TRBV5-4 with TRBJ2-7; TRBD1 agrees at 8 bases. Germline V gene sequence: CDR1 SGHNT, CDR2 YYREEE (reference sequence). Trimming took 2 bases from V and 4 from J; bases not matched to a gene: 8. CDR3 size: 15 residues. The CDR3 protein is CASSLGETGEYEQYF. The CDR3 DNA follows: TGTGCCAGCAGCTTAGGAGAGACAGGGGAGTACGAGCAGTACTTC. The variable domain in full, with the rest retrieved from reference TRBV5-4 and TRBJ2-7, is ETGVTQSPTHLIKTRGQQVTLRCSSQSGHNTVSWYQQALGQGPQFIFQYYREEENGRGNFPPRFSGLQFPNYSSELNVNALELDDSALYLCASSLGETGEYEQYFGPGTRLTVT.

The J gene is TRBJ2-7, the V gene TRBV5-6; D assignment may be TRBD1 or TRBD2 (5 bases each). The germline CDR1 and CDR2 sequences are SGHDT and YYEEEE. Trimming pared 4 bases from V and 3 bases from J, leaving 11 bases between. This CDR3 spans 13 amino acids. The CDR3: CASSHRDGYEQYF. CDR3 DNA: TGTGCCAGCAGCCACCGGGACGGCTACGAGCAGTACTTC.

The chain uses TRBV28 and TRBJ2-3, with a weak D call TRBD2 (6 bases). V lost 3 bases and J lost 5, with 12 bases in between. The germline V gene encodes CDR1 MDHEN and CDR2 SYDVKM. This CDR3 spans 14 amino acids. The CDR3 sequence is CASSFSGEGDTQYF. CDR3 coding DNA: TGTGCCAGCAGTTTTTCGGGAGAGGGAGATACGCAGTATTTT.

The chain recombines TRBV28 with TRBJ2-1; TRBD1 aligns across 7 bases. Germline CDR1 MDHEN, CDR2 SYDVKM. Trimming removed 5 bases from V and 0 bases from J; junction bases left unmatched: 16. The CDR3 contains 19 residues. DNA of the CDR3: TGTGCCAGCAGTCCTTCGGGACAGCCTTTGATCAGCTCCTACAATGAGCAGTTCTTC. Its translation is CASSPSGQPLISSYNEQFF.

The V call is TRBV7-3, the J call TRBJ2-4; D gene uncertain. CDR1 SGHTA and CDR2 FQGTGA come from the germline V gene. Trimming removed 5 bases at V and 2 bases at J, with 7 bases between. This CDR3 is built from 13 residues. CDR3 DNA: TGTGCCAGCAGCATTGGGCCCAAAAACATTCAGTACTTC. This encodes CASSIGPKNIQYF.

The rearrangement joins TRBV6-5 to TRBJ2-2, with no clear D. Germline V gene lookup returns CDR1 MNHEY and CDR2 SVGAGI. Trimming left V 4 bases short and J 3 bases short, with 12 bases between. The CDR3 runs to 15 residues. The chain's CDR3 is CASSFSADHTGELFF. In DNA, the CDR3 is TGTGCCAGCAGTTTCTCAGCTGATCACACCGGGGAGCTGTTTTTT.

The genes are TRBV6-5 and TRBJ1-1, with 9 positions matching TRBD1. The CDR3 contains 14 residues. Per the germline V gene, CDR1 is MNHEY and CDR2 is SVGAGI. The J segment lost 5 bases and the V segment lost 4 bases, leaving 5 bases of the junction unmatched. The CDR3 DNA follows: TGTGCCAGCAGTTTGACAGGGGGTAGGACTGAAGCTTTCTTT. Translating it yields CASSLTGGRTEAFF.